This T cell receptor (beta chain) was sequenced during a study of blood T cells in healthy people across ages. General study points: Estimated diversity that came from one million T cells was considered an underestimate.

The ends lost 0 bases at V and 4 bases at J; junction bases unmatched: 7. Germline V lookup: CDR1 SGHRS, CDR2 YFSETQ. The CDR3 runs to 17 residues. Using a J-beta primer mix together with a sample-barcoded 5' primer, a second PCR was run for about 6 to 11 cycles. TCRdb analysed the 5' RACE reads with MiXCR anew, one entry per CDR3 protein. Here the sample spans about 640,000 distinct CDR3 sequences, 35% to 50% being singletons. Each donor had around 11 milliliters of peripheral blood drawn. With regard to this clonotype: Its specificity is not known.

Material for sequencing was blood. The sequence derives from an elderly man in good health. The V call is TRBV5-1, the J call TRBJ1-1, with TRBD1 matching 12 bases. CDR3 protein: CASSLVGTGGDGTEAFF. The CDR3 nucleotides read TGCGCCAGCAGCTTGGTAGGGACAGGGGGCGATGGCACTGAAGCTTTCTTT.